The clone carrying this TCR beta chain was picked up a small number of times. The sample belongs to a study of beta chain features in type 1 diabetes. The entirety of the isolated RNA underwent reverse transcription, so expressed TCRB transcripts were sequenced. Sequencing was performed with immunoSEQ multiplex PCR; in TCRdb, only in-frame clones are kept and a portion is missing. The table has about 450,000 clones, about 10% seen once. The CDR3 is made up of 13 amino acids. Germline V gene lookup returns CDR1 SGHRS and CDR2 YFSETQ. Trimming removed 4 bases from V and 0 bases from J, with 6 bases in between.

Sequenced material: naive CD4+ T cells from blood. The TCR was taken from a young woman in good health. This rearrangement joins TRBV5-1 to TRBJ2-3; D possibly matches TRBD1 or TRBD2 (5 bases each). The CDR3 nucleotides read TGCGCCAGCAGCCGGGACAGCACAGATACGCAGTATTTT. Translated: CASSRDSTDTQYF.